The 17 T cell receptor beta chains in this list originate from one sample, sequenced in a study of siplizumab effects on memory and regulatory T cells. Using immunoSEQ multiplex PCR, the repertoire was profiled, and TCRdb retains in-frame clones only, with some absent. The sample has tens of thousands of clones, 95% to 97% seen once. The sequenced material came from naive CD4+ T cells sorted from blood. The receptors stem from a human donor in good health.

The chain uses TRBV6-6 and TRBJ2-7; D gene ambiguous. Trimming cost V 4 bases and J 3 bases, with 16 bases left between them. The germline V gene encodes CDR1 MNHNY and CDR2 SVGAGI (reference sequence). The CDR3 spans 15 residues. The CDR3 bases are TGTGCCAGCAGTTGGGTTGCGGCAATATACTACGAGCAGTACTTC. Translation gives CASSWVAAIYYEQYF.

V usage is TRBV6-5 and J usage is TRBJ1-1; D is perhaps TRBD1 (6 bases). Germline CDR1 MNHEY, CDR2 SVGAGI. This CDR3 spans 12 amino acids. The V end was cut by 6 bases, the J end by 3 bases, with 8 bases between. CDR3 in DNA: TGTGCCAGCAGCAGGGGAGACACTGAAGCTTTCTTT. It specifies CASSRGDTEAFF.

V is TRBV13 and J is TRBJ2-1, with D maybe TRBD2 (5 bases). The CDR3 is made up of 14 amino acids. Trimming pared 1 base from V and 2 bases from J, leaving 6 bases between. Germline CDR1 PRHDT, CDR2 FYEKMQ (reference sequence). The CDR3 nucleotides are TGTGCCAGCAGCTTAGCGGGGACCTACAATGAGCAGTTCTTC. It is translated as CASSLAGTYNEQFF.

The V and J genes are TRBV19 and TRBJ2-1, with 9 bases that match TRBD1. Germline loops: CDR1 LNHDA, CDR2 SQIVND (reference sequence). The CDR3 runs 17 residues. The ends lost 1 base at V and 7 bases at J; junction bases unmatched: 11. This chain's CDR3 is CASSIVRFGTGPNEQFF. The CDR3 coding sequence is TGTGCCAGTAGTATAGTTCGCTTCGGGACAGGGCCGAATGAGCAGTTCTTC.

The chain uses TRBV6-1 and TRBJ1-4; D is possibly TRBD1 (6 bases). Germline CDR1 MNHNS, CDR2 SASEGT. V shed 6 bases and J shed 0 bases, with 11 bases lying between them. CDR3 length equals 15 residues. The CDR3 reads CASREPGATNEKLFF. The CDR3 region has the DNA TGTGCCAGCAGGGAACCAGGGGCAACTAATGAAAAACTGTTTTTT.

Written as DNA, the CDR3 is TGTGCCAGCAGCGACAGGTTGAGAGCTGGCTACACCTTC. Translated, it gives CASSDRLRAGYTF. This chain uses TRBV6-1 with TRBJ1-2, with D perhaps matching TRBD1 (6 bases). Germline V gives CDR1 MNHNS, CDR2 SASEGT. The length of the CDR3 is 13 residues. Trimming cost V 6 bases and J 7 bases, with 15 bases left between them.

The chain's CDR3 is CASSPKGPSSGNTIYF. CDR3 sequence (DNA): TGTGCCAGCTCACCTAAGGGCCCGAGCTCTGGAAACACCATATATTTT. V is TRBV18 and J is TRBJ1-3; D remains unclear. The CDR3 is 16 amino acids. Germline assignment: CDR1 KGHSH and CDR2 LQKENI. Between the trimmed V and J ends, which lost 3 bases and 0 bases, there was a span of 12 bases. Variable domain in full (rest from reference TRBV18 and TRBJ1-3): NAGVMQNPRHLVRRRGQEARLRCSPMKGHSHVYWYRQLPEEGLKFMVYLQKENIIDESGMPKERFSAEFPKEGPSILRIQQVVRGDSAAYFCASSPKGPSSGNTIYFGEGSWLTVV.

This chain connects TRBV20-1 to TRBJ1-3; D is unclear. This CDR3 contains 11 residues. Trimming cost V 1 base and J 8 bases, with 6 bases left between them. In germline, CDR1 is DFQATT, CDR2 SNEGSKA (reference sequence). CDR3 nucleotide sequence: TGCAGTGCTAGAGCGGTACACACCATATATTTT. It translates to CSARAVHTIYF.

This clone has only one observation. The limits of the CDR3 on the DNA are not certain, so only TCRdb's listed CDR3 is given. This CDR3 is CASSSSGQGVEEKLFF. The chain couples TRBV28 to TRBJ1-4; TRBD1, the table's D call, lacks a check against the DNA. Including both end residues, the CDR3 is 16 amino acids long. The germline V gene has CDR1 MDHEN and CDR2 SYDVKM.

The rearrangement links TRBV11-3 to TRBJ2-5; D is unresolved. V lost 1 base, J lost 5 bases, and 17 bases lay in between. Germline assignment: CDR1 SGHNT and CDR2 YENEEA. CDR3 length equals 16 residues. The CDR3 region has the DNA TGTGCCAGCAGCTTAGGGACCCGGTCCCAGTGGGAGACCCAGTACTTC. Translation: CASSLGTRSQWETQYF. Full variable domain (missing parts from reference TRBV11-3 and TRBJ2-5): EAGVVQSPRYKIIEKKQPVAFWCNPISGHNTLYWYLQNLGQGPELLIRYENEEAVDDSQLPKDRFSAERLKGVDSTLKIQPAELGDSAVYLCASSLGTRSQWETQYFGPGTRLLVL.

J is TRBJ1-2 and V is TRBV4-1; a weak D match, TRBD1 (6 bases). The CDR3 consists of 12 residues. Trimming cost V 4 bases and J 7 bases, with 10 bases left between them. Germline values: CDR1 MGHRA, CDR2 YSYEKL. The CDR3 sequence: CASSPTGLGYTF. In DNA, the CDR3 is TGCGCCAGCAGCCCCACAGGGCTTGGCTACACCTTC.

The rearrangement uses TRBV30 and TRBJ2-6, with TRBD1 as a possible D gene (6 bases). V lost 0 bases and J 2 bases, leaving 8 bases between the germline ends. CDR1 GTSNPN and CDR2 SVGIG come from the germline V gene (reference sequence). This CDR3 contains 15 residues. The CDR3 coding sequence is TGTGCCTGGAGTGTACAGGGTGCTGGGGCCAACGTCCTGACTTTC. Translation: CAWSVQGAGANVLTF.

V is TRBV6-1 and J is TRBJ1-2, with 7 bases that match TRBD1. This CDR3 spans 15 amino acids. Per the germline V gene, CDR1 is MNHNS and CDR2 is SASEGT. The J segment lost 3 bases and the V segment lost 7 bases, leaving 11 bases of the junction unmatched. The CDR3 here is CASTFRDRVDYGYTF. The CDR3 region has the DNA TGTGCCAGCACTTTTAGAGACAGGGTCGACTATGGCTACACCTTC.

The chain carries TRBV4-2 and TRBJ2-6; 7 positions agree with TRBD1. V dropped 1 base and J dropped 1; count of bases not matched to a gene: 7. The CDR3 is 18 residues long. Germline lookup yields CDR1 LGHNA and CDR2 YNFKEQ. The CDR3 DNA sequence: TGTGCCAGCAGCCAAGTCGTGACAGGGTTATCTGGGGCCAACGTCCTGACTTTC. Its translation is CASSQVVTGLSGANVLTF.

The V call is TRBV18, the J call TRBJ1-1, with a tentative D call TRBD1 (5 bases). Germline V gene data show CDR1 as KGHSH and CDR2 as LQKENI. This CDR3 is built from 11 residues. Trimming took 6 bases from V and 7 from J, leaving 9 bases between them. The CDR3 DNA is TGTGCCAGCTCCCTAAGGGGTGAAGCTTTCTTT. Amino acids: CASSLRGEAFF. The full variable domain, its missing parts supplied by reference TRBV18 and TRBJ1-1, is NAGVMQNPRHLVRRRGQEARLRCSPMKGHSHVYWYRQLPEEGLKFMVYLQKENIIDESGMPKERFSAEFPKEGPSILRIQQVVRGDSAAYFCASSLRGEAFFGQGTRLTVV.

This rearrangement joins TRBV4-1 to TRBJ1-2, with D perhaps matching TRBD1 (5 bases). Trimming stripped 1 base from V and 7 bases from J, with 13 bases between. The CDR3 spans 14 residues. CDR1 and CDR2 (germline): MGHRA, YSYEKL. CDR3 loop: CASSQAGAGSGYTF. As DNA, the CDR3 is TGCGCCAGCAGCCAAGCGGGCGCAGGGTCTGGCTACACCTTC.

The chain is built from TRBV28 and TRBJ2-7; D is perhaps TRBD2 (5 bases). The V end was cut by 6 bases, the J end by 0 bases, with 9 bases between. This CDR3 has 13 residues. Germline V gives CDR1 MDHEN, CDR2 SYDVKM. The CDR3 nucleotides are TGTGCCAGCAGCCGGGGTTTCTCCTACGAGCAGTACTTC. It specifies CASSRGFSYEQYF.